Detailed here is one T cell receptor (beta chain). Its antigen is currently unknown. These data originate in a study of shared clonotypes between healthy human individuals. As for the study in general: There were three CD4 naive, three CD4 memory, two CD8 naive and one CD8 memory plates per donor. Findings of the study overall: Across subsets, estimated richness was generally greater for naive than for memory populations. Even with large depth, rarefaction showed that sorted-subset sequencing was incomplete.

Using immunoSEQ multiplex PCR, the repertoire was profiled, and TCRdb retains in-frame clones only, with some absent. Of about 2.4 million clones listed, more than 90% are singletons. The CDR3 runs to 16 residues. The germline V gene encodes CDR1 ENHRY and CDR2 SYGVKD. Germline trimming cut 4 bases from V and 3 bases from J; bases unmatched to any gene: 9. Input material: naive CD4+ T cells sorted from blood. Sample subset: CD45RA+ positively selected. The chain carries TRBV10-3 and TRBJ2-3; TRBD2 aligns across 8 bases. The origin of this receptor is a man aged 18 to 29 in good health. CDR3 in amino acids: CAISAPSGGGTDTQYF. CDR3 nucleotide sequence: TGTGCCATCAGTGCCCCCAGCGGGGGAGGTACAGATACGCAGTATTTT.